This T cell receptor beta chain was found in a study of T cells in Graves' hyperthyroidism and ophthalmopathy. The CDR3 regions of TCR beta were amplified from RNA transcripts. An initial round of RT-PCR targeting the TCR CDR3 relied on the HTBI primer set. MiXCR, run by TCRdb on the multiplex PCR reads, gives a single entry per CDR3 protein. The sample carries about 480,000 distinct CDR3 sequences, around 15% recorded once. The CDR3 consists of 15 residues. CDR1 and CDR2 (germline): KGHSH, LQKENI. Trimming at V came to 0 bases and at J to 4 bases, leaving 5 bases not matched to a gene. In its sample, this clonotype was seen many times.

This sequence joins TRBV18 and TRBJ1-2, with 7 bases aligning to TRBD1. The sequenced sample consisted of blood. This clonotype originated in a young woman with Graves' hyperthyroidism. The DNA of the CDR3 is TGTGCCAGCTCACCACCGACAGGGATGACCTATGGCTACACCTTC. Translating gives CASSPPTGMTYGYTF.